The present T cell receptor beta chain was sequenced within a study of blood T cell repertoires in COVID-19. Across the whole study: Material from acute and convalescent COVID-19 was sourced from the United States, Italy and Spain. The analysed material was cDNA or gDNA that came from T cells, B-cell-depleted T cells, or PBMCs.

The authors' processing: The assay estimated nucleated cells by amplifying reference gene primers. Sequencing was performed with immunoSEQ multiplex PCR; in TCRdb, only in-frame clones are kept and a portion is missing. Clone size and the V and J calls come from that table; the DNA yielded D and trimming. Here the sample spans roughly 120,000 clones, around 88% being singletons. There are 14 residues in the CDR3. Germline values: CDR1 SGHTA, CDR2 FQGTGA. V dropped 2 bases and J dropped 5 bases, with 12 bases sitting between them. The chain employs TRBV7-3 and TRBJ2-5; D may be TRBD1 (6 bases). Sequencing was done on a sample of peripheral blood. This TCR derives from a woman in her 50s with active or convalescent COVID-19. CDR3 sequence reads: CASSLLGGSETQYF. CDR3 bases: TGTGCCAGCAGCTTATTAGGGGGATCGGAGACCCAGTACTTC.